The 14 T cell receptor beta chains given below trace back to one sample, sequenced in a study of T cell responses to AZD1222 COVID-19 vaccine (dated by TCRdb to the early 2020s). Library generation was performed with the immunoSEQ multiplex PCR assay. The table comes from immuneACCESS by way of TCRdb, which keeps in-frame sequences with V and J called. Part of the clones is missing from these tables; in studies checked, under half for an unresolved V gene and the rest for unknown reasons. The sample has around 110,000 clones on record, around 92% of them singletons. Under 3.5% of the sample is held by the ten biggest clonotypes. In light of the paper, this sample's time point label describes: baseline before first vaccination. Here the sequenced sample was peripheral blood, taken on day 0 of AZD1222 vaccination. The origin of the receptors is an adult in good health.

CDR3 residues: CASRAGVGSDEKLFF. CDR3 DNA: TGCGCCAGCAGGGCAGGGGTAGGGTCCGATGAAAAACTGTTTTTT. This chain connects TRBV5-1 to TRBJ1-4; D is possibly TRBD1 (6 bases). V was clipped by 5 bases and J by 6 bases, with 17 bases between them. The CDR3 is 15 residues long. CDR1 and CDR2 from the germline V gene are SGHRS and YFSETQ. Based on the CDR3 plus reference TRBV5-1 and TRBJ1-4, the full variable domain is KAGVTQTPRYLIKTRGQQVTLSCSPISGHRSVSWYQQTPGQGLQFLFEYFSETQRNKGNFPGRFSGRQFSNSRSEMNVSTLELGDSALYLCASRAGVGSDEKLFFGSGTQLSVL.

Concerning this clone itself: This sample includes further DNA sequences coding for the same CDR3. The rearrangement joins TRBV19 to TRBJ2-5, with 11 bases that match TRBD2. The germline V gene encodes CDR1 LNHDA and CDR2 SQIVND (reference sequence). V was pared by 3 bases and J by 2 bases, with 2 bases of the junction left unmatched. The CDR3 loop spans 15 amino acids. The CDR3 spells CASSIGTSGQETQYF. In nucleotides, the CDR3 is TGTGCCAGTAGTATTGGGACTAGCGGACAAGAGACCCAGTACTTC.

V and J are TRBV5-6 and TRBJ2-3; D is perhaps TRBD1 (6 bases). The CDR3 spans 14 residues. Germline CDR1 SGHDT, CDR2 YYEEEE. V lost 4 bases, J lost 3 bases, and 12 bases lay in between. The CDR3 here is CASSTYRVTDTQYF. The DNA for the CDR3 is TGTGCCAGCAGCACTTACAGGGTAACAGATACGCAGTATTTT.

The chain recombines TRBV27 with TRBJ2-1; D is unresolved. CDR3 length: 15 residues. V dropped 4 bases and J dropped 1 base, with 11 bases sitting between them. The germline V gene has CDR1 MNHEY and CDR2 SMNVEV (reference sequence). This CDR3 reads CASSSSIESYNEQFF. In nucleotides, the CDR3 is TGTGCCAGCAGTTCTAGTATCGAATCCTACAATGAGCAGTTCTTC.

The chain uses TRBV19 and TRBJ2-1; 9 nucleotides match TRBD2. The germline gives CDR1 LNHDA, CDR2 SQIVND (reference sequence). Trimming at V came to 5 bases and at J to 3 bases, leaving 8 bases not matched to a gene. The CDR3 spans 16 residues. DNA for the CDR3: TGTGCCAGTAGTCCGGGCGGGGGGGAGATCTACAATGAGCAGTTCTTC. It yields the protein CASSPGGGEIYNEQFF.

The chain employs TRBV19 and TRBJ1-5; 7 nucleotides agree with TRBD1. V trimming: 6 bases; J trimming: 0 bases; junction bases outside the gene matches: 5. The CDR3 has 15 residues. In germline, CDR1 is LNHDA, CDR2 SQIVND (reference sequence). Here the CDR3 reads CASSGTGASNQPQHF. The CDR3 DNA reads as TGTGCCAGTAGCGGCACAGGGGCTAGCAATCAGCCCCAGCATTTT. Complete variable domain (other parts from reference TRBV19 and TRBJ1-5): DGGITQSPKYLFRKEGQNVTLSCEQNLNHDAMYWYRQDPGQGLRLIYYSQIVNDFQKGDIAEGYSVSREKKESFPLTVTSAQKNPTAFYLCASSGTGASNQPQHFGDGTRLSIL.

The rearrangement links TRBV9 to TRBJ1-5, with D possibly TRBD1 on 6 matching bases. V gave up 4 bases and J gave up 6 bases, with 14 bases separating them. CDR1 is SGDLS, CDR2 YYNGEE, per germline. The CDR3 totals 14 residues. The CDR3 region has the DNA TGTGCCAGCAGCCCCCAGGGGACACCTCAGCCCCAGCATTTT. Amino acids: CASSPQGTPQPQHF.

A single count supports this clone. The chain links TRBV30 to TRBJ1-2; perhaps TRBD1 as D (5 bases). The germline V gene has CDR1 GTSNPN and CDR2 SVGIG (reference sequence). V lost 4 bases, J lost 8 bases, and 26 bases lay in between. CDR3 length: 16 amino acids. The CDR3 region is CAWKFWQGDRRRGYTF. DNA for the CDR3: TGTGCCTGGAAATTTTGGCAGGGCGATAGGCGTCGAGGCTACACCTTC.

The rearrangement uses TRBV10-1 and TRBJ2-7; D might be TRBD1 or TRBD2, each matching 6 bases. Trimming removed 3 bases from V and 2 bases from J, with 11 bases in between. The CDR3 extends over 14 amino acids. Germline V lookup: CDR1 WNHNN, CDR2 SYGVQD (reference sequence). The CDR3 sequence: CASSDGGPAYEQYF. The CDR3 region has the DNA TGCGCCAGCAGTGATGGGGGGCCTGCCTACGAGCAGTACTTC.

This chain uses TRBV19 with TRBJ2-7; no definite D call. This CDR3 has 13 residues. V was trimmed by 4 bases and J by 0 bases, leaving 7 bases between them. Germline values: CDR1 LNHDA, CDR2 SQIVND (reference sequence). CDR3 DNA: TGTGCCAGTAGTACGCAGGACTCCTACGAGCAGTACTTC. Translation gives CASSTQDSYEQYF.

This clone was picked up a small number of times. This chain uses TRBV28 with TRBJ1-6; possible D gene TRBD1, 5 bases. CDR1 is MDHEN and CDR2 is SYDVKM in the germline V gene. Between the trimmed V and J ends, which lost 5 bases and 8 bases, there was a span of 13 bases. The CDR3 is 14 amino acids. CDR3 amino acids: CASSLIKTDSPLHF. The CDR3 bases are TGTGCCAGCAGTCTAATCAAGACAGATTCACCCCTCCACTTT.

This clone has just one count. The V gene is TRBV6-5, the J gene TRBJ1-1, with D unresolved. This CDR3 spans 14 amino acids. The germline V and J ends were trimmed by 0 bases and 8 bases, with 13 bases remaining between them. The V gene's germline CDR1 is MNHEY and CDR2 SVGAGI. The CDR3 nucleotides are TGTGCCAGCAGTTACTCGATCTCCGGGAACGAAGCTTTCTTT. Protein: CASSYSISGNEAFF.

This sequence joins TRBV3-1 (or the pseudogene TRBV3-2) and TRBJ1-2; D is undetermined. Germline V lookup: CDR1 LGHDT, CDR2 YNNKEL (reference sequence). V gave up 1 base and J gave up 3 bases, with 12 bases separating them. There are 15 residues in the CDR3. Here the CDR3 DNA reads TGTGCCAGCAGCCAAGGTTTTAGTCAGGACTATGGCTACACCTTC. It is translated as CASSQGFSQDYGYTF.

The genes are TRBV27 and TRBJ1-2; D is ambiguous. The germline V gene has CDR1 MNHEY and CDR2 SMNVEV (reference sequence). This CDR3 contains 14 residues. The V and J ends lost 6 bases and 4 bases respectively, with 15 bases between them. The CDR3 loop reads CASSGRAKGYGYTF. The CDR3 DNA is TGTGCCAGCAGCGGGAGGGCCAAGGGCTATGGCTACACCTTC.